These 11 T cell receptor beta chains were sequenced from one sample in a study of cytomegalovirus exposure and HLA in healthy donors. This PCR relied on a set of 60 Vbeta primers and 13 Jbeta primers. Using immunoSEQ multiplex PCR, the repertoire was profiled, and TCRdb retains in-frame clones only, with some absent. The sample yields 75,000 to 100,000 clones, about 70% seen once. Material for sequencing was PBMCs. The receptors here all came from a woman aged 70-85 years in good health and CMV-seropositive.

J is TRBJ1-1 and V is TRBV5-1, with 9 nucleotides matching TRBD1. The V gene end was trimmed by 4 bases and the J gene end by 5 bases; junction bases not matched to a gene: 12. Looked up from germline, CDR1 is SGHRS and CDR2 is YFSETQ. This CDR3 contains 16 residues. CDR3 in amino acids: CASSVTGGYGSTEAFF. CDR3 bases: TGCGCCAGCAGCGTGACAGGGGGATATGGTAGTACTGAAGCTTTCTTT. Full variable domain (remainder filled in from reference TRBV5-1 and TRBJ1-1): KAGVTQTPRYLIKTRGQQVTLSCSPISGHRSVSWYQQTPGQGLQFLFEYFSETQRNKGNFPGRFSGRQFSNSRSEMNVSTLELGDSALYLCASSVTGGYGSTEAFFGQGTRLTVV.

V is TRBV30 and J is TRBJ1-6; possibly TRBD1 for D (5 bases). Per the germline V gene, CDR1 is GTSNPN and CDR2 is SVGIG (reference sequence). The CDR3 totals 12 residues. V was trimmed by 6 bases and J by 4 bases, leaving 7 bases between them. The DNA for the CDR3 is TGTGCCTGTGCAGGGTATAATTCACCCCTCCACTTT. This translates into CACAGYNSPLHF.

This clone was counted only a few times. The J gene is TRBJ2-1, the V gene TRBV20-1, with TRBD2 as a possible D gene (5 bases). The germline CDR1 and CDR2 sequences are DFQATT and SNEGSKA (reference sequence). The CDR3 contains 11 residues. Trimming removed 4 bases at V and 5 bases at J, with 6 bases between. The CDR3 loop reads CSATGNNEQFF. In DNA, the CDR3 is TGCAGTGCTACCGGGAACAATGAGCAGTTCTTC.

Written as DNA, the CDR3 is TGTGCCAGCAGCGCAGGACAGGGACGTGGCTACACCTTC. It codes for CASSAGQGRGYTF. This chain uses TRBV7-9 with TRBJ1-2; 8 positions match TRBD1. The CDR3 consists of 13 residues. The trim removed 5 bases at V and 7 bases at J, leaving 6 bases unmatched. Germline assignment: CDR1 SEHNR and CDR2 FQNEAQ (reference sequence).

As concerns this clone: This CDR3 fails to terminate in the conserved phenylalanine or tryptophan, so it likely reflects a read error. Because the CDR3's place on the DNA is in doubt, the DNA is left out and the CDR3 is given as listed by TCRdb. The chain is built from TRBV6-5 and TRBJ2-7; the D call TRBD1 from the table was never checked on the DNA. The germline V gene has CDR1 MNHEY and CDR2 SVGAGI. The CDR3 length equals 12 residues, ends included. CDR3 in amino acids: CASSEAQRDRAL.

The table lists this clone with a count of one. This chain connects TRBV10-3 to TRBJ2-3, with TRBD2 matching 7 bases. The CDR3 runs 15 residues. V gave up 1 base and J gave up 0 bases; unmatched junction bases: 1. Germline V CDR1 and CDR2: ENHRY, SYGVKD. The CDR3 coding sequence is TGTGCCATCAGTGAGTTTAGCGGGAGCACAGATACGCAGTATTTT. Translation: CAISEFSGSTDTQYF.

This chain uses TRBV19 with TRBJ2-7; 9 bases match TRBD1. The V segment lost 6 bases and the J segment 5 bases; nucleotides outside the gene matches: 5. The CDR3 totals 13 residues. Germline loops: CDR1 LNHDA, CDR2 SQIVND (reference sequence). CDR3 nucleotide sequence: TGTGCCAGTAGGGACAGGGGCACCCACGAGCAGTACTTC. As protein: CASRDRGTHEQYF. The full variable domain, completed using reference TRBV19 and TRBJ2-7, is DGGITQSPKYLFRKEGQNVTLSCEQNLNHDAMYWYRQDPGQGLRLIYYSQIVNDFQKGDIAEGYSVSREKKESFPLTVTSAQKNPTAFYLCASRDRGTHEQYFGPGTRLTVT.

This clone was seen more than once but under ten times. This rearrangement joins TRBV11-2 to TRBJ2-1; TRBD1 agrees at 8 bases. The V segment lost 7 bases and the J segment 1 base; nucleotides outside the gene matches: 6. The CDR3 totals 15 residues. Germline V lookup: CDR1 SGHAT, CDR2 FQNNGV. The CDR3 nucleotides read TGTGCCAGCACTCTCAGGGGGCGATCCTACAATGAGCAGTTCTTC. Amino acids: CASTLRGRSYNEQFF.

The gene calls are TRBV28 and TRBJ2-3, with D possibly matching TRBD2 (6 bases). Germline V CDR1 and CDR2: MDHEN, SYDVKM. Trimming took 6 bases from V and 6 from J, leaving 13 bases between them. The CDR3 extends over 13 amino acids. The CDR3 region is CASRTGVTDTQYF. The CDR3 region has the DNA TGTGCCAGCAGGACGGGAGTGACGGATACGCAGTATTTT.

This chain links TRBV10-2 with TRBJ1-5; tentatively, D is TRBD1 (6 bases). Germline V gene sequence: CDR1 WSHSY, CDR2 SAAADI. Trimming stripped 2 bases from V and 9 bases from J, with 17 bases between. This CDR3 region has 15 residues. The CDR3 loop reads CASSEREGGWWPQHF. CDR3 bases: TGCGCCAGCAGTGAGAGGGAGGGGGGGTGGTGGCCCCAGCATTTT.

The chain is built from TRBV7-6 and TRBJ2-5; 7 positions agree with TRBD1. V lost 3 bases and J lost 1; bases outside the gene matches: 2. Germline assignment: CDR1 SGHVS and CDR2 FNYEAQ. CDR3 length equals 14 residues. The CDR3 DNA reads TGTGCCAGCAGCTTGTCAGGGGGCCAAGAGACCCAGTACTTC. This encodes CASSLSGGQETQYF.